The rows below give T cell receptor beta chains drawn from one sample of a study of cytomegalovirus exposure and HLA in healthy donors. Generated by immunoSEQ multiplex PCR, the TCRdb table keeps only in-frame clones and is missing some. This sample has 100,000 to 150,000 clones, with approximately 80% found just once. Sample: PBMCs. The origin of the receptors is a woman under 30 in good health and CMV-seronegative. Both conserved end residues are part of each CDR3.

CDR3 length: 15
J gene: TRBJ1-4
V gene: TRBV5-5
CDR3 protein: CASSVGTGKAEKLFF

CDR3 length: 14
J gene: TRBJ1-1
V gene: TRBV27
CDR3 protein: CASAFGQGNTEAFF

CDR3 length: 14
J gene: TRBJ2-7
V gene: TRBV6-6
CDR3 protein: CASSYGQGRAEQYF

CDR3 length: 12
J gene: TRBJ1-3
V gene: TRBV2
CDR3 protein: CASSKGQSLVYF

CDR3 length: 15
J gene: TRBJ2-3
V gene: TRBV5-1
CDR3 protein: CASSSLAGATDTQYF

CDR3 length: 13
J gene: TRBJ1-1
V gene: TRBV27
CDR3 protein: CASSLLNTAEAFF

CDR3 length: 17
J gene: TRBJ1-1
V gene: TRBV7-8
CDR3 protein: CASSQQVNGVKKRSAFF

CDR3 length: 14
J gene: TRBJ1-2
V gene: TRBV2
CDR3 protein: CASSDLDDSGGYTF

CDR3 length: 14
J gene: TRBJ1-3
V gene: TRBV7-9
CDR3 protein: CASSPGQGSDTIYF

CDR3 length: 18
J gene: TRBJ1-2
V gene: TRBV18
CDR3 protein: CASSTDPGRDSSLYGYTF

CDR3 length: 15
J gene: TRBJ2-2
V gene: TRBV6-5
CDR3 protein: CASKVSGLAIGELFF

CDR3 length: 16
J gene: TRBJ2-1
V gene: TRBV2
CDR3 protein: CASNLAGVIWDNEQFF

CDR3 length: 15
J gene: TRBJ1-1
V gene: TRBV5-8
CDR3 protein: CASSLDGGQGTEAFF

CDR3 length: 14
J gene: TRBJ2-2
V gene: TRBV30
CDR3 protein: CAWSVRRDTGELFF

CDR3 length: 14
J gene: TRBJ1-2
V gene: TRBV6-1
CDR3 protein: CAISAGGGIYGYTF

CDR3 length: 12
J gene: TRBJ1-1
V gene: TRBV4-1
CDR3 protein: CASSQEGAEAFF

CDR3 length: 14
J gene: TRBJ2-5
V gene: TRBV7-8
CDR3 protein: CASSLGTYQETQYF

CDR3 length: 13
J gene: TRBJ2-3
V gene: TRBV30
CDR3 protein: CAWSRTSGDTQYF

CDR3 length: 15
J gene: TRBJ1-6
V gene: TRBV6-5
CDR3 protein: CASSYSGGRNSPLHF

CDR3 length: 14
J gene: TRBJ2-7
V gene: TRBV6-5
CDR3 protein: CASSLGSGGYEQYF

CDR3 length: 18
J gene: TRBJ2-2
V gene: TRBV7-9
CDR3 protein: CASSSYPSLAGLTGELFF

CDR3 length: 15
J gene: TRBJ2-1
V gene: TRBV10-2
CDR3 protein: CASKIGAEGYNEQFF

CDR3 length: 14
J gene: TRBJ1-5
V gene: TRBV4-1
CDR3 protein: CASSRQGQDQPQHF

CDR3 length: 15
J gene: TRBJ1-1
V gene: TRBV5-1
CDR3 protein: CASSLEVGGPFEAFF

CDR3 length: 14
J gene: TRBJ2-5
V gene: TRBV6-5
CDR3 protein: CASSYSGKKETQYF

CDR3 length: 15
J gene: TRBJ2-5
V gene: TRBV6-5
CDR3 protein: CASRTSGSRGETQYF

CDR3 length: 16
J gene: TRBJ2-1
V gene: TRBV15
CDR3 protein: CATSREGQGTYNEQFF

CDR3 length: 15
J gene: TRBJ1-1
V gene: TRBV9
CDR3 protein: CASSSLTGENTEAFF

CDR3 length: 11
J gene: TRBJ2-4
V gene: TRBV6-5
CDR3 protein: CASLREGIQYF

CDR3 length: 16
J gene: TRBJ2-1
V gene: TRBV4-1
CDR3 protein: CASSQDYAGSYNEQFF

CDR3 length: 15
J gene: TRBJ1-2
V gene: TRBV11-2
CDR3 protein: CASSLTRDRDGGYTF

CDR3 length: 17
J gene: TRBJ2-2
V gene: TRBV10-3
CDR3 protein: CAIRTSGSYKNTGELFF

CDR3 length: 14
J gene: TRBJ2-5
V gene: TRBV11-2
CDR3 protein: CASSLDYSLETQYF

CDR3 length: 15
J gene: TRBJ2-1
V gene: TRBV7-8
CDR3 protein: CASSSRTSVHNEQFF

CDR3 length: 12
J gene: TRBJ1-1
V gene: TRBV29-1
CDR3 protein: CSVIGGDAEAFF

CDR3 length: 16
J gene: TRBJ2-1
V gene: TRBV27
CDR3 protein: CASSTLAGGPRDEQFF

CDR3 length: 13
J gene: TRBJ2-1
V gene: TRBV14
CDR3 protein: CASSPGQSDEQFF

CDR3 length: 14
J gene: TRBJ2-5
V gene: TRBV11-2
CDR3 protein: CASSPTGGQETQYF

CDR3 length: 12
J gene: TRBJ2-7
V gene: TRBV2
CDR3 protein: CASMIQGYEQYF

CDR3 length: 18
J gene: TRBJ1-1
V gene: TRBV27
CDR3 protein: CASSVLSSNLRANTEAFF